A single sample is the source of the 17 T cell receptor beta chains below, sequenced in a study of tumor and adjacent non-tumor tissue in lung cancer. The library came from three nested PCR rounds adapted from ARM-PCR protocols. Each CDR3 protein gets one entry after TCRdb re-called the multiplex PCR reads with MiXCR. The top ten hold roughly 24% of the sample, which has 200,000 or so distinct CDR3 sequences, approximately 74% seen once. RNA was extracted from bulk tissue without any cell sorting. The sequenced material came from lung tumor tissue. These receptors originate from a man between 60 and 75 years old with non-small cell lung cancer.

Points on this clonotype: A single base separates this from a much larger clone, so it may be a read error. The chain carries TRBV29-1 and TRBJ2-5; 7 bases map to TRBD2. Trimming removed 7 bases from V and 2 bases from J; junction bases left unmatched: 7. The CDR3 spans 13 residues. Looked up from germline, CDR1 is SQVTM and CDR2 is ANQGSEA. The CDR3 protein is CSGKGLVQETQYF. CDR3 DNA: TGCAGCGGGAAAGGACTAGTGCAAGAGACCCAGTACTTC.

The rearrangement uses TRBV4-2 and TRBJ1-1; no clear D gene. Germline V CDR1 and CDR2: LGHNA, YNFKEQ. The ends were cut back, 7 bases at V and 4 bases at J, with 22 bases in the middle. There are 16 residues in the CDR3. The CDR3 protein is CASNPEGRSWSTEAFF. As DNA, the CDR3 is TGTGCCAGCAACCCCGAGGGAAGGTCTTGGAGCACTGAAGCTTTCTTT.

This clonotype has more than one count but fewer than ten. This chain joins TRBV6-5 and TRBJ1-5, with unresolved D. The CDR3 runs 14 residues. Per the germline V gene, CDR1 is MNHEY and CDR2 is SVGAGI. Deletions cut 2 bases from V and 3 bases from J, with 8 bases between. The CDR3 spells CASSYSAYNQPQHF. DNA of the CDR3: TGTGCCAGCAGTTACAGCGCGTACAATCAGCCCCAGCATTTT.

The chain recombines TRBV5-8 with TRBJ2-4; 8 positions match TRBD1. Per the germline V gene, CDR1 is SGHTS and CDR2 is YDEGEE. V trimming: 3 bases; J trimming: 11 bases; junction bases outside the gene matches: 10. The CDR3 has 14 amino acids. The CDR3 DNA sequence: TGTGCCAGCAGCTCGAGAGCGCCGGGACAGGTTCAGTACTTC. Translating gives CASSSRAPGQVQYF.

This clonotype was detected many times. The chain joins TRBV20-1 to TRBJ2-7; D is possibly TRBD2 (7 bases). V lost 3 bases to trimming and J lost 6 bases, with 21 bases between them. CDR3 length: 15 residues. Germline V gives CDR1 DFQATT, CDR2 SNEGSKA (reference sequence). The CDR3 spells CSARGGRELRREQYF. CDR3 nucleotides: TGCAGTGCTAGGGGGGGGCGGGAACTGAGACGCGAGCAGTACTTC.

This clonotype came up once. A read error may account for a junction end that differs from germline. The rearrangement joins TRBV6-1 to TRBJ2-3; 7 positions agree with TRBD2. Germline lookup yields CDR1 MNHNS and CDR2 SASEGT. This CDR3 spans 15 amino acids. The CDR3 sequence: CASALTGGRGDSQYF. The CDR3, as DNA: TGTGCCAGCGCCCTAACGGGAGGCCGGGGAGATTCGCAGTATTTT.

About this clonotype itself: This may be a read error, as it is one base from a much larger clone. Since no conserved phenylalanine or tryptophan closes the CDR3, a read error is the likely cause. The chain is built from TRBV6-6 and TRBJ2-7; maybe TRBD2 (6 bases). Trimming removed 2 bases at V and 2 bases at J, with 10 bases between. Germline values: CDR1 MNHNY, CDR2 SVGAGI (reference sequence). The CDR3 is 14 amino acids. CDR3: CASSYRRGPYEQYI. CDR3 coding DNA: TGTGCCAGCAGTTACCGGCGGGGACCCTACGAGCAGTACATC.

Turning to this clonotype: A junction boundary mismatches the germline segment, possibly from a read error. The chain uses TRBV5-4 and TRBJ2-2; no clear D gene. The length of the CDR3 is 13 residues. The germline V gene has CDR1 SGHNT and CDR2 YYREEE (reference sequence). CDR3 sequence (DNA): TGTGGCAGCAGCTTGGATGCACGTGGGGAGCTGTTTTTT. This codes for CGSSLDARGELFF.

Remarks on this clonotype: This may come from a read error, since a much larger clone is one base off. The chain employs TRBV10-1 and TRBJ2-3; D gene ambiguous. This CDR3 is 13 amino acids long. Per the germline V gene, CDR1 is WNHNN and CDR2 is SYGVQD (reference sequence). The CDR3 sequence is CASSENHPDTLYF. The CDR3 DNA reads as TGCGCCAGCAGTGAGAATCACCCAGATACGCTGTATTTT.

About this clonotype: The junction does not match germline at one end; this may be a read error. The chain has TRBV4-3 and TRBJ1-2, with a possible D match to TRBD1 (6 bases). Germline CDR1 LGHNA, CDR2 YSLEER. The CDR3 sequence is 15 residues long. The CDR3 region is CASSQDPQGYYVYTF. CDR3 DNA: TGCGCCAGCAGCCAAGATCCCCAGGGGTACTATGTCTACACCTTC.

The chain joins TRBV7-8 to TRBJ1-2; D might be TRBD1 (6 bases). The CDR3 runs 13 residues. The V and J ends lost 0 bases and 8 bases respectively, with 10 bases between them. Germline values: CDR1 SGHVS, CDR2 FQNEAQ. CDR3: CASSLARGTGYTF. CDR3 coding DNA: TGTGCCAGCAGCTTAGCTCGCGGGACAGGCTACACCTTC.

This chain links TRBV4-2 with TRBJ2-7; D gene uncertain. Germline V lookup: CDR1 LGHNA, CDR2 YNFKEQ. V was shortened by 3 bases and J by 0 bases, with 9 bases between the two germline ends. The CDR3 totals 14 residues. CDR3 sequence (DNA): TGTGCCAGCAGCCATGGGATTAGCTCCTACGAGCAGTACGTC. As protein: CASSHGISSYEQYV.

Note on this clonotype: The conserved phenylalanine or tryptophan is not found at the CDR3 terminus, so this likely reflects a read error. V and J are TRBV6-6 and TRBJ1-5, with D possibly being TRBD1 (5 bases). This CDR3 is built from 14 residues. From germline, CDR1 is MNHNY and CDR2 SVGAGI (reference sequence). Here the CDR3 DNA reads TGTGCCAGTAGTTACGTGGGGGTGGGTCAGCCCCAGCATTAT. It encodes CASSYVGVGQPQHY.

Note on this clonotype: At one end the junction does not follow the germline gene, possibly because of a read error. In DNA, the CDR3 is TGCGCCAACAGCCAAGAGAATGCAGGTACGCAGTATTTT. Encoded protein: CANSQENAGTQYF. This chain joins TRBV4-3 and TRBJ2-3; D call uncertain. Germline lookup yields CDR1 LGHNA and CDR2 YSLEER. The CDR3 length is 13 residues.

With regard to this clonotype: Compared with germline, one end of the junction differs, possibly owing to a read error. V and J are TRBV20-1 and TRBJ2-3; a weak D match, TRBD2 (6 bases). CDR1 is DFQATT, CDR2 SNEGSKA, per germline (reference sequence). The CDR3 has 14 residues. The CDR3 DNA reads TGCAGTGCTTCGACTAGTGAGGTCACAGATACGCAGTGTTTT. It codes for CSASTSEVTDTQCF.

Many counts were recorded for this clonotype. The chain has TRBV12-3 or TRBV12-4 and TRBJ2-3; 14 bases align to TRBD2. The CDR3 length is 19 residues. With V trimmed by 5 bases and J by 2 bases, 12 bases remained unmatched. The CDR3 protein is CASSGRTSGGTKLTDTQYF. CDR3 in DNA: TGTGCCAGCAGTGGGAGGACTAGCGGGGGGACCAAACTCACAGATACGCAGTATTTT.

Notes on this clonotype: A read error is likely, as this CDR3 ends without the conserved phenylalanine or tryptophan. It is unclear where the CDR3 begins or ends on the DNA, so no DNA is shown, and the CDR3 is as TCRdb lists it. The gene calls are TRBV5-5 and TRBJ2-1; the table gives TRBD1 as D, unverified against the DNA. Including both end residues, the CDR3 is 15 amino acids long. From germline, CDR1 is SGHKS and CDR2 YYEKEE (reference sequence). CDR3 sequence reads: CASSPDRAPRGERFY.